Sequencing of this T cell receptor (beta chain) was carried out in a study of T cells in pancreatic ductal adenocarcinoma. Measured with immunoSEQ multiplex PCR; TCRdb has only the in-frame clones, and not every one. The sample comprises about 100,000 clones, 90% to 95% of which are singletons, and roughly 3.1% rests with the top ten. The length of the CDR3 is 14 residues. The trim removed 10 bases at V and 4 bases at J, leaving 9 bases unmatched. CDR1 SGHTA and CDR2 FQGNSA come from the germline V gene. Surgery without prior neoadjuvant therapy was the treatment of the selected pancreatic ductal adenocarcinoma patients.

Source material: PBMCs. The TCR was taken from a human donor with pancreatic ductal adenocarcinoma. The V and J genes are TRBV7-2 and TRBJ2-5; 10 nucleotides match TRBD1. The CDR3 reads CATRTGGVSETQYF. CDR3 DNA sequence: TGTGCCACCCGGACAGGGGGAGTTTCAGAGACCCAGTACTTC.